The clone carrying this T cell receptor beta chain was observed at least ten times. Its antigen is as yet unknown. The V gene's germline CDR1 is SQVTM and CDR2 ANQGSEA. V was pared by 3 bases and J by 2 bases, with 6 bases of the junction left unmatched. This CDR3 has 14 amino acids. TCRdb used MiXCR to reprocess the RACE reads, holding one entry per CDR3 protein. The sample consists of about 340,000 distinct CDR3 sequences, approximately 6.3% of them appearing once. As to time point: patch test 1, 2 weeks after DPC sensitization. Treatment meaning: therapeutic diphenylcyclopropenone sensitization with weekly scalp DPC. Blood draws came before every patch-test application. The data were taken from a study of human T cells and chemical hapten exposure. On the study more broadly: On around 2 cm by around 2 cm of upper inner arm skin, sensitization was performed with 2% DPC. Findings of the study overall: Among TCRs, those above 1 in 1000 frequency were unaffected by DPC sensitization.

This receptor was taken from a woman aged 18-29 years with alopecia areata. Some clones in this sample may be carry-over from other donors' samples. This material consisted of whole blood, taken in connection with sensitization to the hapten diphenylcyclopropenone (DPC). The chain recombines TRBV29-1 with TRBJ2-5; TRBD2 matches 7 bases. CDR3 in amino acids: CSVDLAALQETQYF. CDR3 DNA: TGCAGCGTTGACCTAGCGGCACTTCAAGAGACCCAGTACTTC.